These T cell receptor beta chains were read from a single sample in a study of blood T cell repertoires in COVID-19. Sequencing used immunoSEQ multiplex PCR; TCRdb keeps in-frame clones, though not all of them. The sample yields 60,000 to 95,000 clones, 87% seen once. Specimen: peripheral blood. The receptor set was obtained from a woman aged 50 to 60 with acute or convalescent COVID-19. The conserved cysteine and the conserved F or W are not part of the CDR3 here. Size values are once, few and many counts, or a class for expanded clones, and some rows have none.

17	TRBV9	-	ASSDRHPGQGVDRTGYT
11	TRBV12-3/TRBV12-4	-	ASSFQGGNTIY
11	TRBV11-2	-	ASSFPGVTEAF
11	TRBV27	-	ASSPDSKETQY
12	TRBV5-1	-	ASSLEIENTEAF
11	TRBV29-1	-	SVPGQGNYGYT
11	TRBV6-5	-	ASSGTANQPQH
15	TRBV15	-	ATSRGSGSGRYNEQF
14	TRBV7-2	-	ASSLAVAGGSYEQY
13	TRBV7-2	-	ASSVDTGSAQPQH
15	TRBV5-3	-	ARSRWEPVLAKNIQY
13	TRBV7-6	-	ASSQGAGTYNEQF
14	TRBV7-9	-	ASSDQRAMSNQPQH
12	TRBV30	-	AWSVLRGRDGYT
14	TRBV5-1	-	ASSLGGGLSNSPLH
11	TRBV30	few	ACTGTPNSPLH
14	TRBV7-9	-	ASSLQGQVRSGELF
11	TRBV30	-	AWTPENPYEQY
13	TRBV2	-	ASSVLGGGTDTQY
14	TRBV9	-	ASSVTSGNVRETQY
13	TRBV5-1	-	ASSDPGGRNEKLF
13	TRBV28	-	ASRTGQGRNQPQH
13	TRBV7-2	few	ASSLWTGGVTEAF
10	TRBV30	-	AWTSGYNEQF
11	TRBV12-3/TRBV12-4	-	ASSPELYNEQF
13	TRBV5-1	-	ASSSREATNEKLF
12	TRBV7-8	few	ASSLGVLAGDQF
13	TRBV4-1	medium-sized	ASSQDTDRGNTIY
14	TRBV24-1	-	ATSDPAGTGLYGYT
10	TRBV12-3/TRBV12-4	-	ASNFPGVEAF
13	TRBV4-1	-	ASSHRTGLGYEQY
14	TRBV9	-	ASSPSPGQAPLALH
14	TRBV30	-	AWRLAGGGAKNIQY
12	TRBV11-2	once	ASRRDSHYNEQF
13	TRBV5-4	-	ASSLERGQGEKLF
14	TRBV5-1	-	ASSFLTQGAGTEAF
15	TRBV5-1	-	ASSLAARQGLYTEAF
12	TRBV2	-	ASREERGGEKLF
13	TRBV6-2/TRBV6-3	-	ASSYRWASSYEQY
13	TRBV19	-	ASSMGGAPFYEQY
18	TRBV5-8	-	ASSLPGAGRRFGSNQPQH
17	TRBV30	few	AWSVSPTASGRTHNEQF
13	TRBV28	-	ASTDRDRGFYEQY
14	TRBV4-1	-	ASSQPRTGETWTIY